This T cell receptor beta chain came from a study of technical replicates of blood from a handful of donors. This clone was detected once. Repertoires were generated with immunoSEQ multiplex PCR, while TCRdb's copy carries only in-frame clones and drops some. The sample lists some 64,000 clones, around 92% occurring once. Germline CDR1 and CDR2: LGHNA and YNFKEQ. This CDR3 comprises 14 residues. V shed 0 bases, J shed 5 bases, and the junction held 3 bases outside the gene matches. Sequenced: PBMCs. The receptor comes from a human donor in good health. Some clones in this sample may be carry-over from other donors' samples. The chain links TRBV4-2 to TRBJ2-7, with TRBD2 matching over 8 bases. For the CDR3, the DNA is TGTGCCAGCAGCCAAGAGGGACTAGATCACGAGCAGTACTTC. Its translation: CASSQEGLDHEQYF.